This TCR beta chain was found in a study of CD8 T cells in Susac syndrome. Negative isolation was used for CD8+ and CD4+ T cells and FACS enrichment for TEMRA cells. Random hexamers served to reverse transcribe roughly 0.5 to 1 ug RNA. One entry per CDR3 protein, called by TCRdb with MiXCR from the immunoSEQ multiplex PCR reads. This table has roughly 200,000 distinct CDR3 sequences, around 93% appearing once. This clonotype came up once. Trimming took off 6 bases at V and 7 bases at J, with 18 bases between the two ends. This CDR3 is 14 amino acids long. Germline V gene lookup returns CDR1 SNHLY and CDR2 FYNNEI.

Sequences were obtained from CD4+ T cells from PBMCs. The sequence was collected from a human donor in good health. The chain links TRBV2 to TRBJ1-2; D unresolved. In nucleotides, the CDR3 is TGTGCCAGCAGGAGGGATACGGCCCTCGGTGGCTACACCTTC. It specifies CASRRDTALGGYTF.